The 27 T cell receptor beta chains below come from one sample, sequenced in a study of T cell changes during pregnancy in multiple sclerosis. Assay used: immunoSEQ multiplex PCR; TCRdb lists only in-frame clones, some missing. The sample consists of 100,000 or so clones, about nine tenths of them appearing once. The sample here was peripheral blood, taken after pregnancy. The receptors derive from a female donor with multiple sclerosis, enrolled in a pregnancy study.

The chain carries TRBV19 and TRBJ2-7; TRBD1 aligns across 12 bases. The CDR3 consists of 15 residues. CDR1 LNHDA and CDR2 SQIVND come from the germline V gene (reference sequence). V shed 3 bases and J 3 bases; nucleotides not matched to a gene: 3. Here the CDR3 DNA reads TGTGCCAGTAGTATGGGACAGGGGGCAGTCTACGAGCAGTACTTC. As protein: CASSMGQGAVYEQYF.

This chain connects TRBV29-1 to TRBJ1-3; maybe TRBD1 (5 bases). Trimming pared 3 bases from V and 2 bases from J, leaving 11 bases between. The CDR3 totals 14 residues. Germline lookup yields CDR1 SQVTM and CDR2 ANQGSEA. CDR3 protein: CSVEKGIAGNTIYF. Written as DNA, the CDR3 is TGCAGCGTTGAGAAGGGGATCGCTGGAAACACCATATATTTT.

The chain joins TRBV6-5 to TRBJ2-7; 8 bases line up with TRBD1. J was trimmed by 0 bases and V by 10 bases; bases with no gene match: 5. From germline, CDR1 is MNHEY and CDR2 SVGAGI. The CDR3 spans 13 residues. This CDR3 reads CATSGQVSYEQYF. DNA of the CDR3: TGTGCCACATCGGGACAGGTCTCCTACGAGCAGTACTTC.

The chain carries TRBV7-9 and TRBJ1-1; no reliable D call. From germline, CDR1 is SEHNR and CDR2 FQNEAQ (reference sequence). The CDR3 totals 13 residues. V lost 3 bases, J lost 3 bases, and 8 bases lay in between. The DNA for the CDR3 is TGTGCCAGCAGCTTCCAACAGCACACTGAAGCTTTCTTT. Protein: CASSFQQHTEAFF.

V and J are TRBV19 and TRBJ2-7; TRBD1 might be the D (6 bases). The V gene's germline CDR1 is LNHDA and CDR2 SQIVND (reference sequence). The CDR3 covers 15 residues. V was pared by 3 bases and J by 3 bases, with 15 bases between. The CDR3 nucleotides read TGTGCCAGTAGTATGGGGGCTTCTCGGGACTACGAGCAGTACTTC. Translating it yields CASSMGASRDYEQYF.

CDR3: CASSYGSQHNEKLFF. As DNA, the CDR3 is TGTGCCAGCAGTTACGGGAGCCAACATAATGAAAAACTGTTTTTT. The chain links TRBV6-5 to TRBJ1-4; D uncertain. This CDR3 has 15 amino acids. Trimming took off 2 bases at V and 4 bases at J, with 11 bases between the two ends. Germline V gene sequence: CDR1 MNHEY, CDR2 SVGAGI.

The V and J genes are TRBV19 and TRBJ1-2; D is unclear. Trimming left V 0 bases short and J 1 base short, with 12 bases between. CDR1 is LNHDA, CDR2 SQIVND, per germline (reference sequence). The CDR3 has 16 amino acids. CDR3 sequence (DNA): TGTGCCAGTAGTATAGAGCGCGGGGAATTTAACTATGGCTACACCTTC. This translates into CASSIERGEFNYGYTF. The variable domain in full, with the rest retrieved from reference TRBV19 and TRBJ1-2, is DGGITQSPKYLFRKEGQNVTLSCEQNLNHDAMYWYRQDPGQGLRLIYYSQIVNDFQKGDIAEGYSVSREKKESFPLTVTSAQKNPTAFYLCASSIERGEFNYGYTFGSGTRLTVV.

A few counts support this clone. The chain links TRBV7-9 to TRBJ2-7, with 7 positions matching TRBD2. CDR3 length: 13 amino acids. The junction had 1 base not matched to a gene; V was cut back by 0 bases and J by 5 bases. The V gene's germline CDR1 is SEHNR and CDR2 FQNEAQ (reference sequence). CDR3 DNA sequence: TGTGCCAGCAGCTTAGCGGGGGGGAACGAGCAGTACTTC. This gives the protein CASSLAGGNEQYF.

J is TRBJ2-7 and V is TRBV9, with 8 bases fitting TRBD1. Germline V gene data show CDR1 as SGDLS and CDR2 as YYNGEE. This CDR3 spans 14 amino acids. The trim removed 3 bases at V and 5 bases at J, leaving 7 bases unmatched. In DNA, the CDR3 is TGTGCCAGCAGCGCAGGGGGCTTATCCCACGAGCAGTACTTC. Translated: CASSAGGLSHEQYF.

A single count supports this clone. In DNA form, the CDR3 reads TGCAGTACACTATCACGGACAGGCTACGAGCAGTACTTC. It yields the protein CSTLSRTGYEQYF. V and J are TRBV29-1 and TRBJ2-7, with 7 bases identical to TRBD1. Germline CDR1 SQVTM, CDR2 ANQGSEA. The CDR3 sequence is 13 residues long.

In the case of this clone: The same CDR3 also results from other DNA sequences found in this sample. The rearrangement joins TRBV29-1 to TRBJ2-5; 7 bases are a match to TRBD1. The germline gives CDR1 SQVTM, CDR2 ANQGSEA. J lost 4 bases, V lost 6 bases, and 5 bases had no gene match. The CDR3 sequence is 12 residues long. CDR3: CSVLDRVETQYF. The CDR3 DNA reads as TGCAGCGTACTCGACAGGGTAGAGACCCAGTACTTC.

The CDR3 loop is CASLRGSYNSPLHF. CDR3 nucleotides: TGTGCCAGCCTCAGGGGCTCCTATAATTCACCCCTCCACTTT. This sequence joins TRBV6-6 and TRBJ1-6, with D possibly matching TRBD1 (6 bases). Germline assignment: CDR1 MNHNY and CDR2 SVGAGI (reference sequence). The CDR3 length is 14 residues. V was shortened by 8 bases and J by 0 bases, with 8 bases between the two germline ends.

A few counts support this clone. The CDR3 loop reads CAWSGGGQQYF. The DNA for the CDR3 is TGTGCCTGGAGTGGAGGAGGCCAGCAGTACTTC. V is TRBV30 and J is TRBJ2-7, with TRBD2 as a possible D gene (5 bases). This CDR3 region has 11 residues. Germline V CDR1 and CDR2: GTSNPN, SVGIG (reference sequence). V was trimmed by 1 base and J by 8 bases, leaving 9 bases between them.

V gene TRBV13 combines with J gene TRBJ1-1; 8 nucleotides match TRBD1. The V gene's germline CDR1 is PRHDT and CDR2 FYEKMQ (reference sequence). This CDR3 contains 15 residues. The V and J ends lost 5 bases and 3 bases, in that order; junction bases with no gene match: 8. The CDR3 spells CASSDGQGDHTEAFF. The CDR3 DNA is TGTGCCAGCAGCGACGGACAGGGTGATCACACTGAAGCTTTCTTT. The variable domain in full, with the rest retrieved from reference TRBV13 and TRBJ1-1, is AAGVIQSPRHLIKEKRETATLKCYPIPRHDTVYWYQQGPGQDPQFLISFYEKMQSDKGSIPDRFSAQQFSDYHSELNMSSLELGDSALYFCASSDGQGDHTEAFFGQGTRLTVV.

The table lists this clone with a count of one. The CDR3 region is CSALDRGGSGANVLTF. CDR3 nucleotide sequence: TGCAGCGCCTTAGACAGGGGCGGTTCTGGGGCCAACGTCCTGACTTTC. This rearrangement joins TRBV29-1 to TRBJ2-6, with 8 bases aligning to TRBD1. V shed 7 bases, J shed 1 base, and the junction held 9 bases outside the gene matches. The germline V gene encodes CDR1 SQVTM and CDR2 ANQGSEA. CDR3 size: 16 residues.

V usage is TRBV6-6 and J usage is TRBJ1-2; the D gene is possibly TRBD1 (5 bases). The length of the CDR3 is 16 residues. CDR1 is MNHNY, CDR2 SVGAGI, per germline (reference sequence). Between the trimmed V and J ends, which lost 1 base and 1 base, there was a span of 13 bases. The CDR3 region has the DNA TGTGCCAGCAGTTACTTTCCTATGGGGGGTAACTATGGCTACACCTTC. This sequence encodes CASSYFPMGGNYGYTF.

The CDR3: CASSLGGTSNSPLHF. CDR3 coding DNA: TGTGCCAGCAGCTTGGGAGGGACTTCTAATTCACCCCTCCACTTT. The chain recombines TRBV5-5 with TRBJ1-6, with D tentatively TRBD1 (5 bases). This CDR3 is built from 15 residues. Germline-derived CDR1 and CDR2 are SGHKS and YYEKEE (reference sequence). Trimming took off 0 bases at V and 6 bases at J, with 10 bases between the two ends.

This clone was seen a handful of times. The chain combines TRBV6-5 with TRBJ2-7, with 8 nucleotides matching TRBD1. The CDR3 covers 13 residues. CDR1 and CDR2 (germline): MNHEY, SVGAGI. J lost 3 bases, V lost 6 bases, and 4 bases had no gene match. DNA of the CDR3: TGTGCCAGCAGGAGAGGGACAGGCTACGAGCAGTACTTC. Its translation is CASRRGTGYEQYF.

The chain combines TRBV6-6 with TRBJ2-1; the match to TRBD1 covers 7 bases. This CDR3 is 15 amino acids long. In germline, CDR1 is MNHNY, CDR2 SVGAGI (reference sequence). Trimming removed 0 bases from V and 5 bases from J; junction bases left unmatched: 4. CDR3 coding DNA: TGTGCCAGCAGTTACTCGAGGGACAGTAACAATGAGCAGTTCTTC. Residues: CASSYSRDSNNEQFF.

This clone was recorded only once. The rearrangement joins TRBV2 to TRBJ2-1; D is perhaps TRBD2 (5 bases). The CDR3 contains 10 residues. V was trimmed by 8 bases and J by 8 bases, leaving 7 bases between them. In germline, CDR1 is SNHLY, CDR2 FYNNEI. The chain's CDR3 is CASGGYEQFF. The CDR3 region has the DNA TGTGCCAGCGGCGGGTATGAGCAGTTCTTC.

J is TRBJ1-1 and V is TRBV5-4, with a weak D call TRBD1 (6 bases). Between the trimmed V and J ends, which lost 0 bases and 0 bases, there was a span of 9 bases. CDR1 and CDR2 (germline): SGHNT, YYREEE (reference sequence). The CDR3 extends over 15 amino acids. The CDR3 DNA sequence: TGTGCCAGCAGCTTGGTCGGACAGCTGAACACTGAAGCTTTCTTT. This gives the protein CASSLVGQLNTEAFF.

The V and J genes are TRBV6-5 and TRBJ1-4; weak D call: TRBD1 (6 bases). V was clipped by 5 bases and J by 1 base, with 11 bases between them. The CDR3 has 15 amino acids. The germline V gene has CDR1 MNHEY and CDR2 SVGAGI. DNA of the CDR3: TGTGCCAGCAGTGCGCAACAGGGAACTAATGAAAAACTGTTTTTT. Its protein product is CASSAQQGTNEKLFF.

The V gene is TRBV5-1, the J gene TRBJ2-3, with 10 bases identical to TRBD1. The germline CDR1 and CDR2 sequences are SGHRS and YFSETQ. The CDR3 spans 15 residues. V trimming: 4 bases; J trimming: 3 bases; junction bases outside the gene matches: 5. CDR3 sequence (DNA): TGCGCCAGCAGCGGACCGGGACAGGGGACAGATACGCAGTATTTT. The encoded protein is CASSGPGQGTDTQYF.

This chain links TRBV6-1 with TRBJ1-3, with D possibly TRBD1 on 5 matching bases. Germline V gives CDR1 MNHNS, CDR2 SASEGT. V dropped 5 bases and J dropped 0 bases, with 11 bases sitting between them. This CDR3 has 15 amino acids. Here the CDR3 reads CASSRGQASGNTIYF. CDR3 in DNA: TGTGCCAGCAGTCGCGGACAAGCCTCTGGAAACACCATATATTTT.

As for this clone: At one boundary the junction diverges from the germline segment, which might be a read error. The V and J genes are TRBV2 and TRBJ2-2, with 9 bases aligning to TRBD1. Germline loops: CDR1 SNHLY, CDR2 FYNNEI. The CDR3 extends over 15 amino acids. CDR3 DNA sequence: TGTGCCAGCAGGGAAGACAGGGGGGCCACCGGGGAGCTGTTTTTT. Its translation is CASREDRGATGELFF.

This chain connects TRBV7-9 to TRBJ2-7, with D maybe TRBD1 (5 bases). The CDR3 totals 11 residues. V lost 5 bases, J lost 7 bases, and 9 bases lay in between. The V gene's germline CDR1 is SEHNR and CDR2 FQNEAQ (reference sequence). The CDR3 nucleotides are TGTGCCAGCAGCAGGCCAGGGGAGCAGTACTTC. Its translation is CASSRPGEQYF.

This chain connects TRBV18 to TRBJ2-7; 9 bases align to TRBD1. The CDR3 contains 17 residues. V lost 1 base, J lost 1 base, and 8 bases stayed unmatched. Per the germline V gene, CDR1 is KGHSH and CDR2 is LQKENI. For the CDR3, the DNA is TGTGCCAGCTCACCACAGAGGTTGACAGGGGGATCCTACGAGCAGTACTTC. This sequence encodes CASSPQRLTGGSYEQYF.